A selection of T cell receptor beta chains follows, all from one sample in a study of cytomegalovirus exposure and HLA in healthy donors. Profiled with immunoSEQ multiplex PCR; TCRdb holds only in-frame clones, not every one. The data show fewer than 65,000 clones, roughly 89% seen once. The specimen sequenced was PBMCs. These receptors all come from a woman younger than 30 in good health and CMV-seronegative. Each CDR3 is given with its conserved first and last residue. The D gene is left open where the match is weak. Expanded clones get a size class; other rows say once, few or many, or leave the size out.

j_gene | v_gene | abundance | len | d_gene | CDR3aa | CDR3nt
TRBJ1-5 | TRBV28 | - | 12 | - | CASQVTNQPQHF | TGTGCTAGTCAGGTGACCAATCAGCCCCAGCATTTT
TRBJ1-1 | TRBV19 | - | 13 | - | CASVGGHRTEAFF | TGTGCCAGCGTAGGGGGTCATAGGACTGAAGCTTTCTTT
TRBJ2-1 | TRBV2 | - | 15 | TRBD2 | CASSSLAGLYNEQFF | TGTGCCAGCAGTTCACTAGCGGGCTTATACAATGAGCAGTTCTTC
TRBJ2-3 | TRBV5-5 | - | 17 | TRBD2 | CASSSPSGGAGTDTQYF | TGTGCCAGCAGCTCCCCTAGCGGGGGGGCAGGCACAGATACGCAGTATTTT
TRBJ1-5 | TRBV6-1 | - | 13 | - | CASRLVEDQPQHF | TGTGCCAGCCGACTTGTGGAGGATCAGCCCCAGCATTTT
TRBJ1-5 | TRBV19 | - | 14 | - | CASSRQTSNQPQHF | TGTGCCAGTAGTAGACAGACTAGCAATCAGCCCCAGCATTTT
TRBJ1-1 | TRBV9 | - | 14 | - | CASSAIGGDTEAFF | TGTGCCAGCAGCGCGATTGGGGGGGACACTGAAGCTTTCTTT
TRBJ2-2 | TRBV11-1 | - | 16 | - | CASSSKDRAGTGELFF | TGTGCCAGCAGTTCTAAGGACCGAGCGGGCACCGGGGAGCTGTTTTTT
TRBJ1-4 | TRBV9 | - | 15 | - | CASSVEGRASEKLFF | TGTGCCAGCAGCGTAGAAGGGCGGGCGAGTGAAAAACTGTTTTTT
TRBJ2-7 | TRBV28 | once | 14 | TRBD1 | CASSTGTGGYEQYF | TGTGCCAGCAGCACCGGGACAGGGGGCTACGAGCAGTACTTC
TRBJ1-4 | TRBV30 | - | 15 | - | CAWTLKGGVREKLFF | TGTGCCTGGACCCTAAAAGGGGGGGTACGGGAAAAACTGTTTTTT
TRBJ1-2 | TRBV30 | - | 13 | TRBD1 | CAWKRKGQSGYTF | TGTGCCTGGAAAAGAAAGGGACAGTCTGGCTACACCTTC
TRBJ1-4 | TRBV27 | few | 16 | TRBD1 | CASSLDRGHSREKLFF | TGTGCCAGCAGTTTGGACAGGGGGCATTCAAGGGAAAAACTGTTTTTT
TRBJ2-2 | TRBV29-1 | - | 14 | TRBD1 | CSAHRGPGTGELFF | TGCAGCGCCCACAGGGGGCCGGGCACCGGGGAGCTGTTTTTT
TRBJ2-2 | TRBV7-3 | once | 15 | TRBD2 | CASSLRRGGTGELFF | TGTGCCAGCAGCTTACGCCGGGGGGGCACCGGGGAGCTGTTTTTT
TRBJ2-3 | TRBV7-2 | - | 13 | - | CASSSGGTDTQYF | TGTGCCAGCAGCTCCGGGGGTACAGATACGCAGTATTTT
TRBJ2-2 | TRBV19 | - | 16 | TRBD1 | CASSIAQDRGAGELFF | TGTGCCAGTAGTATAGCCCAAGACAGGGGAGCCGGGGAGCTGTTTTTT
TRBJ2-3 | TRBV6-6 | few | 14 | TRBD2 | CASRSGSGGNTQYF | TGTGCCAGTCGGAGCGGGAGCGGGGGGAATACGCAGTATTTT
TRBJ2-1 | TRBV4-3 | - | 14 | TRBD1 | CASSRDRGYNEQFF | TGCGCCAGCAGTCGTGACAGGGGGTACAATGAGCAGTTCTTC
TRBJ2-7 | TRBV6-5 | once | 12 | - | CASSYSDIEQYF | TGTGCCAGCAGTTACTCGGACATCGAGCAGTACTTC
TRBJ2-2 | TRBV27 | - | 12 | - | CASSFNAGELFF | TGTGCCAGCAGTTTTAATGCCGGGGAGCTGTTTTTT
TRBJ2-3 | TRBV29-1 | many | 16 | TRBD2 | CSVAGPLAGGLDTQYF | TGCAGCGTTGCCGGGCCTTTGGCGGGAGGTTTGGATACGCAGTATTTT
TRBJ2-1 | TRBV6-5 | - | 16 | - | CASSYSGGGAYNEQFF | TGTGCCAGCAGTTACTCAGGAGGGGGCGCCTACAATGAGCAGTTCTTC
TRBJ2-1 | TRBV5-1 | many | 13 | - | CASSFQPSAEQFF | TGCGCCAGCAGCTTCCAACCTAGTGCTGAGCAGTTCTTC
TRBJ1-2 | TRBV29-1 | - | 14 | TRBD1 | CSVWGTGKNYGYTF | TGCAGCGTTTGGGGGACAGGGAAAAACTATGGCTACACCTTC
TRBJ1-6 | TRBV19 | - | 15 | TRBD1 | CASSLQGPAKAPLHF | TGTGCCAGTTCGTTACAGGGGCCGGCGAAGGCACCCCTCCACTTT
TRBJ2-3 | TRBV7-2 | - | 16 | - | CASSLVGGYGTDTQYF | TGTGCCAGCAGCTTAGTAGGGGGATATGGCACAGATACGCAGTATTTT
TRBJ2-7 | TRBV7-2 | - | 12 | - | CASSRRAYEQYF | TGTGCCAGCAGCCGCCGCGCCTACGAGCAGTACTTC
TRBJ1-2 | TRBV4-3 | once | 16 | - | CASSQSVDSANYGYTF | TGCGCCAGCAGCCAATCCGTAGACAGTGCTAACTATGGCTACACCTTC
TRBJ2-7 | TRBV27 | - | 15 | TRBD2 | CASSLRAGGPYEQYF | TGTGCCAGCAGTTTACGGGCGGGAGGGCCCTACGAGCAGTACTTC
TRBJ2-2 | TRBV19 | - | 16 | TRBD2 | CASSILGTSITGELFF | TGTGCCAGTAGTATCCTCGGGACTAGTATTACCGGGGAGCTGTTTTTT
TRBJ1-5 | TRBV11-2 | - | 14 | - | CASSLVGGNQPQHF | TGTGCCAGCAGCTTAGTGGGAGGGAATCAGCCCCAGCATTTT
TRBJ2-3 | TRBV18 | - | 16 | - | CASSPPFQGPTDTQYF | TGTGCCAGCTCACCACCGTTCCAGGGGCCCACAGATACGCAGTATTTT
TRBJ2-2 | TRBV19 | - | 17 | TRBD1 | CASRSLSGQGYTGELFF | TGTGCCAGTAGATCACTCTCGGGACAGGGGTACACCGGGGAGCTGTTTTTT
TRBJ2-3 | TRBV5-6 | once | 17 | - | CASSWGVGRAATDTQYF | TGTGCCAGCAGCTGGGGGGTCGGCAGAGCGGCCACAGATACGCAGTATTTT
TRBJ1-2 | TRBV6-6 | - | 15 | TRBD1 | CASSLKGQEGYGYTF | TGTGCCAGCAGTTTAAAAGGACAGGAGGGCTATGGCTACACCTTC
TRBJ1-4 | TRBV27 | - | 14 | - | CASRDRLDNEKLFF | TGTGCCAGCAGAGACAGGCTCGATAATGAAAAACTGTTTTTT
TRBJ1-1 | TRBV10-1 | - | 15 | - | CASSVGGAGNTEAFF | TGCGCCAGCAGTGTCGGGGGGGCAGGGAACACTGAAGCTTTCTTT
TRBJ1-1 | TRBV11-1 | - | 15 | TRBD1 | CASSFQVTGSIEAFF | TGTGCCAGCAGCTTTCAGGTGACAGGGTCGATTGAAGCTTTCTTT